This T cell receptor (beta chain) comes out of a study of blood T cells in healthy people across ages. Sample-barcoded 5' priming and a J-beta primer mix drove a second PCR of about 6 to 11 cycles. All cDNA molecules were each tagged by a template-switch adaptor with 12 random nucleotides. Via MiXCR, TCRdb re-called the 5' RACE reads, giving one row per CDR3 protein. Here the sample spans 750,000 or so distinct CDR3 sequences, roughly 25% being singletons. This CDR3 has 14 residues. V was pared by 5 bases and J by 2 bases, with 14 bases between. Germline V gives CDR1 SGHRS, CDR2 YFSETQ. The sample was also linked to a second study, of T cells of mothers and their children. That source notes: A handful of children and their three healthy Caucasian mothers were the donors. M1S, a second-PCR primer, added sample barcodes and 2-4 random nucleotides. The overlap seen between related mothers and children slightly exceeded that of unrelated pairs, though not significantly.

The J gene is TRBJ2-7, the V gene TRBV5-1; D unclear. Sample: blood. This clonotype originated in a boy aged 5 to 17 in good health. The CDR3 region is CASSPPTETYEQYF. For the CDR3, the DNA is TGCGCCAGCAGTCCTCCGACGGAGACCTACGAGCAGTACTTC.